The clone carrying this TCR beta chain was observed many times. This sample is part of a study of T-cell reconstitution after alpha-beta-depleted transplantation in children. Researchers prepared the TCRbeta library using unique molecular identifiers, the study reports. TCRdb independently ran MiXCR on the PCR reads; one entry per CDR3 protein. The sample lists about 460,000 distinct CDR3 sequences; approximately 13% were seen once. This CDR3 is built from 14 residues. V lost 4 bases, J lost 2 bases, and 12 bases lay in between. This specimen was PBMCs from the stem cell graft donor, taken from the stem cell graft. The chain uses TRBV12-3 or TRBV12-4 and TRBJ2-7; a weak D match, TRBD1 (5 bases). This receptor was taken from a human donor who donated a stem cell graft to a child with combined immunodeficiency. The CDR3 coding sequence is TGTGCCAGCAGTTCGGCAGGGCTTACCTACGAGCAGTACTTC. It encodes CASSSAGLTYEQYF.